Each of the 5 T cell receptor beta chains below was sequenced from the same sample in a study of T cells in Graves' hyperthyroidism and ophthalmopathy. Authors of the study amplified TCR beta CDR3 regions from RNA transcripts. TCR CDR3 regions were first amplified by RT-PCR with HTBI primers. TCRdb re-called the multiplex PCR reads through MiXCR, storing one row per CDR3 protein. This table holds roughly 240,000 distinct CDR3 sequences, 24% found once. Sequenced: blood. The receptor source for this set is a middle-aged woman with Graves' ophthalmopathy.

CDR3 amino acids: CSVVEQYF. In DNA, the CDR3 is TGCAGCGTTGTCGAGCAGTACTTC. The genes are TRBV29-1 and TRBJ2-7; D is ambiguous. The V and J ends lost 4 bases and 6 bases respectively, with 1 base between them. CDR3 size: 8 residues. Germline CDR1 is SQVTM and CDR2 is ANQGSEA.

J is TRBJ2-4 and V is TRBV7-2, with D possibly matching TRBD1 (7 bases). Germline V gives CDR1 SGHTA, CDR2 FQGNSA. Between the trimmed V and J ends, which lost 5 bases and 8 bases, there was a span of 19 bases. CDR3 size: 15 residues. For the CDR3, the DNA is TGTGCCAGCAGCCCCCAGGGGGGACGTACGGACATTCAGTACTTC. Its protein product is CASSPQGGRTDIQYF. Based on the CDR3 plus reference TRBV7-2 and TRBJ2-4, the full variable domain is GAGVSQSPSNKVTEKGKDVELRCDPISGHTALYWYRQSLGQGLEFLIYFQGNSAPDKSGLPSDRFSAERTGGSVSTLTIQRTQQEDSAVYLCASSPQGGRTDIQYFGAGTRLSVL.

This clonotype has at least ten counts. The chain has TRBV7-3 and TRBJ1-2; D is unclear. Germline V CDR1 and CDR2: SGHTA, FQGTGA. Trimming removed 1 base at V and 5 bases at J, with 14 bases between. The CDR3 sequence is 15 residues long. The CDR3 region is CASSLIGTGIYGYTF. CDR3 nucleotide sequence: TGTGCCAGCAGCTTAATTGGTACGGGGATTTATGGCTACACCTTC. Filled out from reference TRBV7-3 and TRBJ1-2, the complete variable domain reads GAGVSQTPSNKVTEKGKYVELRCDPISGHTALYWYRQSLGQGPEFLIYFQGTGAADDSGLPNDRFFAVRPEGSVSTLKIQRTERGDSAVYLCASSLIGTGIYGYTFGSGTRLTVV.

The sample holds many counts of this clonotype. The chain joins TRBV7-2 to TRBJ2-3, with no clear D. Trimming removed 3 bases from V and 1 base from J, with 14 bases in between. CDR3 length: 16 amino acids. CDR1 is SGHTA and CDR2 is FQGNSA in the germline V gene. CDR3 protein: CASSLTAVGGTDTQYF. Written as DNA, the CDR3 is TGTGCCAGCAGCTTGACGGCTGTGGGTGGCACAGATACGCAGTATTTT.

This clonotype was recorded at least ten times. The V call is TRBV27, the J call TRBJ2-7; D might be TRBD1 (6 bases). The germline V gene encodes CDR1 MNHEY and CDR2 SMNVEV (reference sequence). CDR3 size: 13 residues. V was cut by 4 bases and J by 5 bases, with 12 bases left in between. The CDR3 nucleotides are TGTGCCAGCAGTTGGGTGGGGGCTAACGAGCAGTACTTC. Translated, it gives CASSWVGANEQYF.